This paragraph reports one T cell receptor beta chain. As yet, its antigen is unknown. These data come from a study of OX40 agonist ivuxolimab in advanced cancers. Study-level background: The dose-escalation cohort was over 65% male, with a mean age of 60 years, ranging about 20 to 79.

Sequencing was performed with immunoSEQ multiplex PCR; in TCRdb, only in-frame clones are kept and a portion is missing. The sample carries around 90,000 clones, around nine tenths recorded once. The CDR3 extends over 16 amino acids. V was pared by 4 bases and J by 4 bases, with 12 bases of the junction left unmatched. Germline CDR1 is MNHEY and CDR2 is SVGAGI. Regarding the study as a whole: In CD8+ T cells, expanded clones were on average more numerous than in CD4+. Antigen specificity remained undetermined for the expanded peripheral T cells.

This receptor was identified in an adult with an advanced solid tumor such as melanoma, head and neck, liver or kidney cancer. The material sequenced was CD4+ or CD8+ T cells sorted from blood, taken in a trial of the OX40 agonist ivuxolimab. The chain joins TRBV6-5 to TRBJ2-7; 8 positions agree with TRBD1. This CDR3 reads CASSSPAGTGIYEQYF. In nucleotides, the CDR3 is TGTGCCAGCAGTTCCCCTGCCGGGACAGGAATATACGAGCAGTACTTC.